The 31 T cell receptor beta chains listed next were all sequenced from one sample in a study of post-analysis software for immune sequencing data. cDNA libraries of TCR beta carried unique molecular identifiers. Each CDR3 protein gets one entry after TCRdb re-called the PCR reads with MiXCR. The data contain roughly 800,000 distinct CDR3 sequences, about 50% of them singletons. No cognate antigen is known for these TCRs. Overall study findings and caveats: Included in a set of five TRBV segments more frequent in patients than controls were TRBV5-6, TRBV5-1 and TRBV20-1.

Sequenced input: blood. The receptors were gathered from a girl aged 5 to 17 with multiple sclerosis.

This clonotype was picked up a small number of times. Relative to the germline gene, one junction end is altered; a read error may explain this. The V call is TRBV19, the J call TRBJ1-5; perhaps TRBD1 as D (5 bases). CDR3 length: 15 residues. Germline V lookup: CDR1 LNHDA, CDR2 SQIVND (reference sequence). This chain's CDR3 is CASRLDTYSDQPQHF. The DNA for the CDR3 is TGTGCCAGTCGTCTGGACACCTATAGCGATCAGCCCCAGCATTTT. The full variable domain, in which reference TRBV19 and TRBJ1-5 provide the parts outside the CDR3, is DGGITQSPKYLFRKEGQNVTLSCEQNLNHDAMYWYRQDPGQGLRLIYYSQIVNDFQKGDIAEGYSVSREKKESFPLTVTSAQKNPTAFYLCASRLDTYSDQPQHFGDGTRLSIL.

V usage is TRBV7-2 and J usage is TRBJ2-7, with D hard to call. The CDR3 is 14 residues long. Germline loops: CDR1 SGHTA, CDR2 FQGNSA. V was shortened by 4 bases and J by 2 bases, with 12 bases between the two germline ends. As DNA, the CDR3 is TGTGCCAGCAGCTGGCAGGTATGGGCCTACGAGCAGTACTTC. Its translation: CASSWQVWAYEQYF.

V usage is TRBV12-3 or TRBV12-4 and J usage is TRBJ2-3, with D unresolved. The CDR3 is 12 amino acids. Trimming took off 5 bases at V and 6 bases at J, with 9 bases between the two ends. CDR3 bases: TGTGCCAGCAGTGGTGACCCGGATACGCAGTATTTT. As protein: CASSGDPDTQYF.

This CDR3 is CASSLAGTSVSYEQYF. The DNA for the CDR3 is TGCGCCAGCAGCTTGGCCGGGACTAGCGTCTCCTACGAGCAGTACTTC. This rearrangement joins TRBV5-1 to TRBJ2-7, with 10 positions matching TRBD2. V was pared by 0 bases and J by 0 bases, with 3 bases of the junction left unmatched. This CDR3 is 16 amino acids long. Germline V gives CDR1 SGHRS, CDR2 YFSETQ.

This rearrangement joins TRBV20-1 to TRBJ2-7, with D unclear. The CDR3 is 11 amino acids. Trimming cost V 5 bases and J 0 bases, with 5 bases left between them. Germline loops: CDR1 DFQATT, CDR2 SNEGSKA (reference sequence). The CDR3 DNA reads as TGCAGTGCTTCAATCTCCTACGAGCAGTACTTC. This codes for CSASISYEQYF.

The rearrangement joins TRBV9 to TRBJ2-2; D may be TRBD1 (5 bases). Germline-derived CDR1 and CDR2 are SGDLS and YYNGEE. The CDR3 sequence is 14 residues long. Trimming left V 1 base short and J 1 base short, with 5 bases between. CDR3 protein: CASSVQGNTGELFF. The CDR3, as DNA: TGTGCCAGCAGCGTACAGGGGAACACCGGGGAGCTGTTTTTT.

As to this clonotype: The junction departs from the called germline gene at one end, perhaps through a read error. Here the CDR3 DNA reads TGTGCCAGCAGCCAAGGCGCACTAGCGGAGGGAACTACCTACAATGAGCGGTTCTTC. Residues: CASSQGALAEGTTYNERFF. This rearrangement joins TRBV14 to TRBJ2-1; 8 nucleotides line up with TRBD2. This CDR3 is built from 19 residues. Germline CDR1 SGHDN, CDR2 FVKESK.

The chain recombines TRBV29-1 with TRBJ2-3, with 8 bases matching TRBD1. CDR1 and CDR2 (germline): SQVTM, ANQGSEA. The junction had 8 bases not matched to a gene; V was cut back by 7 bases and J by 2 bases. The CDR3 length is 14 residues. This CDR3 reads CSADAGGHTDTQYF. The CDR3 DNA reads TGCAGCGCTGATGCAGGGGGCCACACAGATACGCAGTATTTT.

The table lists this clonotype with a few counts. The chain links TRBV5-6 to TRBJ2-5; D is perhaps TRBD1 or TRBD2 (5 bases each). V was shortened by 0 bases and J by 2 bases, with 14 bases between the two germline ends. The CDR3 runs 16 residues. Germline lookup yields CDR1 SGHDT and CDR2 YYEEEE. CDR3 bases: TGTGCCAGCAGCTTGGCCGGGGACGGAGAACAAGAGACCCAGTACTTC. Its translation: CASSLAGDGEQETQYF.

This sequence joins TRBV7-9 and TRBJ1-2, with D unresolved. The CDR3 runs to 14 residues. CDR1 and CDR2 from the germline V gene are SEHNR and FQNEAQ (reference sequence). Trimming removed 5 bases at V and 8 bases at J, with 18 bases between. CDR3 in amino acids: CASSLSGELSGYTF. The CDR3 region has the DNA TGTGCCAGCAGCCTATCCGGGGAATTGTCCGGCTACACCTTC.

Concerning this clonotype: One end of the junction is discordant with germline, which a read error may explain. The rearrangement uses TRBV7-3 and TRBJ1-1, with 9 bases fitting TRBD1. CDR1 and CDR2 (germline): SGHTA, FQGTGA. The CDR3 length is 15 residues. CDR3 protein: CVSSLGQGYATEAFF. CDR3 sequence (DNA): TGTGTCAGCAGCTTAGGACAGGGGTATGCCACTGAAGCTTTCTTT. The full variable domain, completed using reference TRBV7-3 and TRBJ1-1, is GAGVSQTPSNKVTEKGKYVELRCDPISGHTALYWYRQSLGQGPEFLIYFQGTGAADDSGLPNDRFFAVRPEGSVSTLKIQRTERGDSAVYLCVSSLGQGYATEAFFGQGTRLTVV.

Written as DNA, the CDR3 is TGTGCCAGCGGCCGGCAGGGCTCCTACGAGCAGTACTTC. It translates to CASGRQGSYEQYF. The chain couples TRBV4-2 to TRBJ2-7, with D possibly TRBD1 on 5 matching bases. This CDR3 contains 13 residues. Germline loops: CDR1 LGHNA, CDR2 YNFKEQ. Trimming shortened V by 8 bases and J by 0 bases, and 11 bases separated the two germline ends.

This clonotype was found once. This chain links TRBV6-1 with TRBJ2-3; 7 nucleotides agree with TRBD2. The CDR3 runs to 19 residues. With 4 bases clipped from V and 0 bases from J, the junction kept 16 bases outside the gene matches. Germline V gives CDR1 MNHNS, CDR2 SASEGT. The CDR3 nucleotides read TGTGCCAGCAGTGGGTCGGCTAGCGGAATATCCCCTAGCACAGATACGCAGTATTTT. It is translated as CASSGSASGISPSTDTQYF.

The chain is built from TRBV5-1 and TRBJ2-2; D is possibly TRBD2 (5 bases). V was cut by 3 bases and J by 4 bases, with 13 bases left in between. Per germline, CDR1 SGHRS and CDR2 YFSETQ. The CDR3 extends over 15 amino acids. CDR3 sequence: CASSYEGEFTGELFF. CDR3 sequence (DNA): TGCGCCAGCAGCTATGAGGGCGAGTTCACCGGGGAGCTGTTTTTT.

The J gene is TRBJ2-5, the V gene TRBV5-5, with 7 bases lining up with TRBD1. Germline loops: CDR1 SGHKS, CDR2 YYEKEE (reference sequence). With V trimmed by 1 base and J by 1 base, 4 bases remained unmatched. The CDR3 contains 15 residues. The CDR3 here is CASSLFRGTQETQYF. As DNA, the CDR3 is TGTGCCAGCAGCTTGTTCAGGGGGACCCAAGAGACCCAGTACTTC.

The chain combines TRBV7-9 with TRBJ2-7; D might be TRBD2 (5 bases). The CDR3 sequence is 14 residues long. Looked up from germline, CDR1 is SEHNR and CDR2 is FQNEAQ (reference sequence). Trimming took 5 bases from V and 4 from J, leaving 15 bases between them. The CDR3 loop is CASSPPLTGYEQYF. The CDR3 DNA is TGTGCCAGCAGCCCCCCCCTTACGGGATACGAGCAGTACTTC.

The chain combines TRBV7-2 with TRBJ2-1; 7 bases line up with TRBD2. CDR3 length: 15 residues. Losses at the gene ends were 5 bases for V and 3 bases for J; bases not matched to a gene: 7. Germline values: CDR1 SGHTA, CDR2 FQGNSA. CDR3 residues: CASSARRGIYNEQFF. CDR3 DNA: TGTGCCAGCAGCGCCAGGCGGGGGATCTACAATGAGCAGTTCTTC.

J is TRBJ1-1 and V is TRBV3-1; D is unresolved. The V gene's germline CDR1 is LGHDT and CDR2 YNNKEL (reference sequence). The CDR3 totals 14 residues. V shed 3 bases and J shed 4 bases, with 12 bases lying between them. The CDR3 is CASSQRFEITEAFF. CDR3 sequence (DNA): TGTGCCAGCAGCCAGAGGTTCGAAATCACTGAAGCTTTCTTT.

This clonotype was found once. The chain is built from TRBV12-3 or TRBV12-4 and TRBJ2-3; D assignment may be TRBD1 or TRBD2 (7 bases each). Deletions cut 4 bases from V and 5 bases from J, with 16 bases between. The length of the CDR3 is 15 residues. CDR3 DNA sequence: TGTGCCAGCAGTTCCCCAGGGGGGGCGGGAGATACGCAGTATTTT. This translates into CASSSPGGAGDTQYF.

Concerning this clonotype: The missing conserved phenylalanine or tryptophan at the end of this CDR3 makes a read error likely. The chain couples TRBV5-1 to TRBJ2-7; D not certain. V lost 4 bases to trimming and J lost 0 bases, with 11 bases between them. CDR1 and CDR2 from the germline V gene are SGHRS and YFSETQ. There are 14 residues in the CDR3. The CDR3 DNA reads as TGCGCCAGCAGCCCCCGAGGCCCCTCCTACGAGCAGTACTAC. It yields the protein CASSPRGPSYEQYY.

J is TRBJ2-1 and V is TRBV2; TRBD1 matches at 8 bases. This CDR3 has 13 amino acids. CDR1 is SNHLY and CDR2 is FYNNEI in the germline V gene. V gave up 8 bases and J gave up 9 bases; unmatched junction bases: 9. Written as DNA, the CDR3 is TGTGCCAGCGGAACAGGGGGAAGTGGTGAGCAGTTCTTC. Its translation: CASGTGGSGEQFF.

The V gene is TRBV7-3, the J gene TRBJ2-1; the D is unclear. This CDR3 region has 14 residues. From germline, CDR1 is SGHTA and CDR2 FQGTGA. Trimming pared 1 base from V and 14 bases from J, leaving 18 bases between. The chain's CDR3 is CASSLNPTDNLKFF. In DNA form, the CDR3 reads TGTGCCAGCAGCTTAAATCCCACTGATAATCTCAAGTTCTTC.

This chain joins TRBV10-3 and TRBJ2-5; TRBD2 might be the D (5 bases). The J call may be in error: the DNA end matches TRBJ2-7 better. CDR1 and CDR2 (germline): ENHRY, SYGVKD. There are 11 residues in the CDR3. DNA of the CDR3: TGTGCCATCAGTACTAGCTACGAGCAGTACTTC. This sequence encodes CAISTSYEQYF.

The chain carries TRBV5-1 and TRBJ2-1; 10 bases align to TRBD2. The CDR3 is made up of 16 amino acids. Germline assignment: CDR1 SGHRS and CDR2 YFSETQ. Trimming removed 0 bases from V and 10 bases from J; junction bases left unmatched: 10. The CDR3, as DNA: TGCGCCAGCAGCTTGGTTTCTAGCGGGGGATCGGGGGAGCAGTTCTTC. Its translation: CASSLVSSGGSGEQFF.

The J gene is TRBJ1-1, the V gene TRBV5-1, with D tentatively TRBD1 (6 bases). The CDR3 covers 17 residues. Trimming stripped 1 base from V and 0 bases from J, with 16 bases between. The germline V gene has CDR1 SGHRS and CDR2 YFSETQ. The CDR3 coding sequence is TGCGCCAGCAGCTTGATCGGGGGCGCCGGTATGAACACTGAAGCTTTCTTT. It encodes CASSLIGGAGMNTEAFF.

The rearrangement uses TRBV20-1 and TRBJ2-5; a weak D match, TRBD2 (6 bases). Trimming removed 5 bases at V and 7 bases at J, with 17 bases between. Germline assignment: CDR1 DFQATT and CDR2 SNEGSKA (reference sequence). This CDR3 contains 13 residues. The CDR3 region is CSAGGNGEGTQYF. Here the CDR3 DNA reads TGCAGTGCTGGGGGGAACGGAGAGGGGACCCAGTACTTC.

The chain joins TRBV9 to TRBJ2-1; no reliable D call. Trimming stripped 3 bases from V and 6 bases from J, with 7 bases between. Germline V gene data show CDR1 as SGDLS and CDR2 as YYNGEE. CDR3 size: 12 residues. In DNA, the CDR3 is TGTGCCAGCAGCGCCCTTAGCAATGAGCAGTTCTTC. Amino acids: CASSALSNEQFF.

V and J are TRBV29-1 and TRBJ1-5; 7 nucleotides agree with TRBD1. The germline gives CDR1 SQVTM, CDR2 ANQGSEA. Losses at the gene ends were 6 bases for V and 2 bases for J; bases not matched to a gene: 10. The CDR3 runs to 15 residues. The CDR3: CSVHRGARGNQPQHF. Here the CDR3 DNA reads TGCAGCGTGCACAGGGGTGCAAGGGGCAATCAGCCCCAGCATTTT.

In its sample, this clonotype was seen many times. This chain links TRBV20-1 with TRBJ2-1; D perhaps matches TRBD2 (6 bases). The CDR3 spans 14 residues. CDR1 and CDR2 (germline): DFQATT, SNEGSKA (reference sequence). Trimming took 5 bases from V and 7 from J, leaving 18 bases between them. This CDR3 is CSAGLPKAGNEQFF. The CDR3 DNA sequence: TGCAGTGCTGGACTACCGAAGGCTGGTAATGAGCAGTTCTTC.

The chain combines TRBV12-3 or TRBV12-4 with TRBJ1-1; possible D gene TRBD1, 6 bases. V gave up 7 bases and J gave up 4 bases, with 13 bases separating them. The CDR3 is made up of 13 amino acids. The CDR3 is CASTTTGSTEAFF. Here the CDR3 DNA reads TGTGCCAGCACTACAACAGGGAGCACTGAAGCTTTCTTT.

The J gene is TRBJ2-4, the V gene TRBV7-9; no definite D call. The DNA end is a closer match to TRBJ2-7, so the J assignment may be wrong. Germline assignment: CDR1 SEHNR and CDR2 FQNEAQ (reference sequence). The CDR3 loop spans 13 amino acids. The CDR3 loop is CASSQIQAYEQYF. The CDR3 nucleotides read TGTGCCAGCAGCCAGATACAAGCCTACGAGCAGTACTTC.